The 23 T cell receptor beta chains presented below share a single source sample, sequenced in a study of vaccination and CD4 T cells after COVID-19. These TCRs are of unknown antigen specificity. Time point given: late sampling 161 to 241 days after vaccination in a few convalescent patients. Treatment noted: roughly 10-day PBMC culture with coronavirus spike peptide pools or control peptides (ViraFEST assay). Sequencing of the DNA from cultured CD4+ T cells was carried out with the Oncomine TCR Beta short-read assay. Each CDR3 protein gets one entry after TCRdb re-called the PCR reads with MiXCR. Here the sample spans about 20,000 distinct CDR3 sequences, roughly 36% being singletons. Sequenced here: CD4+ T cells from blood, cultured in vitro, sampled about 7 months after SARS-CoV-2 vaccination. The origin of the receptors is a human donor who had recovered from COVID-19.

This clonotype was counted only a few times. CDR3 sequence: CSAREDLTGELFF. CDR3 nucleotides: TGCAGTGCTAGAGAAGACCTCACCGGGGAGCTGTTTTTT. The chain has TRBV20-1 and TRBJ2-2; no clear D gene. This CDR3 has 13 amino acids. With 0 bases removed from V and 4 bases from J, the gap between germline ends came to 6 bases. The germline gives CDR1 DFQATT, CDR2 SNEGSKA (reference sequence).

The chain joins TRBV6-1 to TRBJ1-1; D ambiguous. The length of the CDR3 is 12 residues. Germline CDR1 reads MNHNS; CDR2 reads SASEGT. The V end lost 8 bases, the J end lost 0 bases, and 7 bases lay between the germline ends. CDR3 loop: CASRRLNTEAFF. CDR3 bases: TGTGCCAGCCGACGGCTGAACACTGAAGCTTTCTTT.

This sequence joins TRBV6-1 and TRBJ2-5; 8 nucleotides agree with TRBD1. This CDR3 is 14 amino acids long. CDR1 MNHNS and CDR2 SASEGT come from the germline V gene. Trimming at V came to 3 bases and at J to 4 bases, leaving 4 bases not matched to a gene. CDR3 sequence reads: CASSEGTGGETQYF. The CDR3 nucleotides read TGTGCCAGCAGTGAGGGGACAGGCGGAGAGACCCAGTACTTC.

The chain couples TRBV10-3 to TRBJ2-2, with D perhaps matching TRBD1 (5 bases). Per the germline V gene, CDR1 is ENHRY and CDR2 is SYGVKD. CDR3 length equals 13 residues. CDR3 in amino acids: CANRITNTGELFF. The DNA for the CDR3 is TGTGCTAACAGGATTACGAACACCGGGGAGCTGTTTTTT.

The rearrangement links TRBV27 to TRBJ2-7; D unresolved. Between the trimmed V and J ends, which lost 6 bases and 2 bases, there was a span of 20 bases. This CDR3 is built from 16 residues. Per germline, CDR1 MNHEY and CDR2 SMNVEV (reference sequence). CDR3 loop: CASRKNAGPEPYEQYF. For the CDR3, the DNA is TGTGCCAGCAGAAAGAACGCCGGGCCAGAGCCCTACGAGCAGTACTTC.

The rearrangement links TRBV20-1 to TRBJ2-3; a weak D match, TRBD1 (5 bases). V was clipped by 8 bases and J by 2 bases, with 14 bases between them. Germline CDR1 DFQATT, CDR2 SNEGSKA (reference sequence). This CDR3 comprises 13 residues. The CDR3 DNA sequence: TGCAGTCCAGGGAAAGGTAACACAGATACGCAGTATTTT. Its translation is CSPGKGNTDTQYF.

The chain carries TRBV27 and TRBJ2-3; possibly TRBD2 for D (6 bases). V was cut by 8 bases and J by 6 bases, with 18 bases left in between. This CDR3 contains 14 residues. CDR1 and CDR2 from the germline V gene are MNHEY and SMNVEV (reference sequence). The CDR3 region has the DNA TGTGCCAGCTGGGGACTCATTCCTTCGGATACGCAGTATTTT. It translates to CASWGLIPSDTQYF.

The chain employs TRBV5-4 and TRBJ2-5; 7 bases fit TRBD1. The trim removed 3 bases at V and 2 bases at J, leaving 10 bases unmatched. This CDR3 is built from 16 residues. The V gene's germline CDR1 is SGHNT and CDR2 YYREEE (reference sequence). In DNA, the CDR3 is TGTGCCAGCAGCTCCCCCACCGGGACAGTACAAGAGACCCAGTACTTC. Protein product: CASSSPTGTVQETQYF.

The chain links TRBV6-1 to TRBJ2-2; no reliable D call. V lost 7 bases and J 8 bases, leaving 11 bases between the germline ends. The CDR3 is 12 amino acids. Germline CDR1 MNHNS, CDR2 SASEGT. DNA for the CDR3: TGTGCCAGCAAGGCAGGAGCGGGGGAGCTGTTTTTT. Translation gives CASKAGAGELFF.

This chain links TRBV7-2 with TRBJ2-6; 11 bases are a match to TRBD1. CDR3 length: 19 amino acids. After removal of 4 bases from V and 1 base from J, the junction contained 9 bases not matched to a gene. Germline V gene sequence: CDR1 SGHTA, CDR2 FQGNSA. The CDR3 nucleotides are TGTGCCAGCAGCTCGACCCCCGGGACAGGGGGGTCTGGGGCCAACGTCCTGACTTTC. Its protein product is CASSSTPGTGGSGANVLTF.

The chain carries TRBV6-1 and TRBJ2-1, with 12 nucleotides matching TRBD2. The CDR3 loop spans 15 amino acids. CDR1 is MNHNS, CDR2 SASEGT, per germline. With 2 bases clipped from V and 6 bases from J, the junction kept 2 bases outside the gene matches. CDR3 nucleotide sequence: TGTGCCAGCAGTGAACTAGCGGGAGGGCCCAATGAGCAGTTCTTC. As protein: CASSELAGGPNEQFF.

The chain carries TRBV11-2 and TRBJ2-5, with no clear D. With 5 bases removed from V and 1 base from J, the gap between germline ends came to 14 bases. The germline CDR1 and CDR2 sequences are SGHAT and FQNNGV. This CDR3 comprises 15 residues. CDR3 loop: CASSGHIAVQETQYF. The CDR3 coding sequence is TGTGCCAGCAGCGGCCATATCGCAGTCCAAGAGACCCAGTACTTC.

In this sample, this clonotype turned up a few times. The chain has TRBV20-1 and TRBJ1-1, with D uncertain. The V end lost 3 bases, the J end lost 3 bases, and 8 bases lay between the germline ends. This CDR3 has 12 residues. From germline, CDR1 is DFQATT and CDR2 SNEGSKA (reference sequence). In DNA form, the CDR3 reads TGCAGTGCTAGGGCCGGGGACACTGAAGCTTTCTTT. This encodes CSARAGDTEAFF.

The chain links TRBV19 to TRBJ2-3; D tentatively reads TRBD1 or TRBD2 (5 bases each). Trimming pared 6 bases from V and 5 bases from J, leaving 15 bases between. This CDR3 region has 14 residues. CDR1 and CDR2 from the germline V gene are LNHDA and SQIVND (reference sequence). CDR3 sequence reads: CASRHQGGGDTQYF. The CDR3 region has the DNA TGTGCCAGTAGACATCAGGGTGGAGGAGATACGCAGTATTTT.

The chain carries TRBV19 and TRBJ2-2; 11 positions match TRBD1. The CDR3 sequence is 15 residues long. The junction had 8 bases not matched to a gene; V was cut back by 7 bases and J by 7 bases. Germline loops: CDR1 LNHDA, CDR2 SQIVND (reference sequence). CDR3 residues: CASTLDRGLFGELFF. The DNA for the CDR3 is TGTGCCAGTACTCTGGACAGGGGGCTTTTCGGGGAGCTGTTTTTT.

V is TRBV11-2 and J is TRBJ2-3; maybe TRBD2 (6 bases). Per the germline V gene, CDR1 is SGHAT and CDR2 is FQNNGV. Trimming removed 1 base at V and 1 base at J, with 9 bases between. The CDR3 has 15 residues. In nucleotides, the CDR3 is TGTGCCAGCAGCTTAGTGGCGGGGCGCACAGATACGCAGTATTTT. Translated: CASSLVAGRTDTQYF. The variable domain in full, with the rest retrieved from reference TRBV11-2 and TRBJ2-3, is EAGVAQSPRYKIIEKRQSVAFWCNPISGHATLYWYQQILGQGPKLLIQFQNNGVVDDSQLPKDRFSAERLKGVDSTLKIQPAKLEDSAVYLCASSLVAGRTDTQYFGPGTRLTVL.

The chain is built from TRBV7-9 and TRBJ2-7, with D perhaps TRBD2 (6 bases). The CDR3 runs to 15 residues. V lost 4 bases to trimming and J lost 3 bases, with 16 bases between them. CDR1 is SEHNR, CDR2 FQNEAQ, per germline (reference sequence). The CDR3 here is CASSSGPAGLYEQYF. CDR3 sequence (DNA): TGTGCCAGCAGCTCTGGGCCGGCGGGACTCTACGAGCAGTACTTC.

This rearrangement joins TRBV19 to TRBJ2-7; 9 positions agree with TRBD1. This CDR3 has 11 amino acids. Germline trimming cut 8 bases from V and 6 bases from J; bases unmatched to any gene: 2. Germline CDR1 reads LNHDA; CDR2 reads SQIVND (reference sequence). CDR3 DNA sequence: TGTGCCAGTGGGACAGGGAGCGAGCAGTACTTC. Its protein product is CASGTGSEQYF.

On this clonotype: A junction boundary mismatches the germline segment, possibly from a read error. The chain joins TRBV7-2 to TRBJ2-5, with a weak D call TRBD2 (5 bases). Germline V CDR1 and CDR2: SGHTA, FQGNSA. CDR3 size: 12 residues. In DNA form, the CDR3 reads TGTGCCAGCAGCCTAGCAACGGAGACCCAGTACTTC. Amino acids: CASSLATETQYF.

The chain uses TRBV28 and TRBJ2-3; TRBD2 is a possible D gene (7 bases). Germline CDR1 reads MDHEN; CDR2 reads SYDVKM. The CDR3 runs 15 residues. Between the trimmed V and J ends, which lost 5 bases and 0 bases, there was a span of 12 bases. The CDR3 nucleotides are TGTGCCAGCAGTCTCAGCGGGACAAGCACAGATACGCAGTATTTT. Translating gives CASSLSGTSTDTQYF.

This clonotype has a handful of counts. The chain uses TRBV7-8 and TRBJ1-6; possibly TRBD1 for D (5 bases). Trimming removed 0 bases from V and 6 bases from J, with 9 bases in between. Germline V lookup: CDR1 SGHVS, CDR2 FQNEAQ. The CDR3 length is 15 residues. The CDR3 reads CASSLAAGLNSPLHF. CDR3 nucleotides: TGTGCCAGCAGCTTAGCAGCAGGGCTTAATTCACCCCTCCACTTT.

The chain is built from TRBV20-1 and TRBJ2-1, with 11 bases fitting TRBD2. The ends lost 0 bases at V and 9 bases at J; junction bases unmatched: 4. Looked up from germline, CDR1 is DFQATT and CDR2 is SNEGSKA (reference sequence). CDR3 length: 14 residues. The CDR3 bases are TGCAGTGCTAGAGATCCGACTAGCGGGATTGAGCAGTTCTTC. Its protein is CSARDPTSGIEQFF.

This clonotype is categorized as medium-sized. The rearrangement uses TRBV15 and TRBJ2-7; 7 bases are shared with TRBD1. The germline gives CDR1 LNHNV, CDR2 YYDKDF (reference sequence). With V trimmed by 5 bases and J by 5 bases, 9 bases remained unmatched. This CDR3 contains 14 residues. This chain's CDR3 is CATSGGQEFDEQYF. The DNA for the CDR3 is TGTGCCACCAGCGGAGGACAGGAGTTCGACGAGCAGTACTTC.